Listed here are 6 T cell receptor beta chains from one sample, sequenced in a study of cytomegalovirus exposure and HLA in healthy donors. The PCR contained 60 Vbeta and 13 Jbeta primers. Clones were sequenced by immunoSEQ multiplex PCR, and TCRdb holds only the in-frame ones, with some missing. The table shows 190,000 or so clones, with 79% occurring only once. Sequencing was carried out using PBMCs. All receptors come from a girl between 5 and 17 years old in good health and CMV-seropositive.

The chain joins TRBV14 to TRBJ2-2; tentative D call: TRBD2 (5 bases). CDR1 SGHDN and CDR2 FVKESK come from the germline V gene. Trimming took off 4 bases at V and 7 bases at J, with 10 bases between the two ends. The length of the CDR3 is 13 residues. CDR3 in amino acids: CASSPIEGGELFF. CDR3 sequence (DNA): TGTGCCAGCAGCCCTATTGAGGGCGGGGAGCTGTTTTTT.

The chain has TRBV10-3 and TRBJ2-7, with D possibly being TRBD1 (6 bases). V gave up 0 bases and J gave up 4 bases, with 13 bases separating them. Germline V gene sequence: CDR1 ENHRY, CDR2 SYGVKD. The CDR3 sequence is 15 residues long. DNA of the CDR3: TGTGCCATCAGTGAGTCCCTCGGGACATTATACGAGCAGTACTTC. This sequence encodes CAISESLGTLYEQYF.

The rearrangement joins TRBV5-6 to TRBJ2-2; D not resolved. CDR3 length: 16 amino acids. Trimming took off 1 base at V and 2 bases at J, with 12 bases between the two ends. The germline V gene encodes CDR1 SGHDT and CDR2 YYEEEE. The CDR3 loop reads CASSLLESSNTGELFF. In DNA form, the CDR3 reads TGTGCCAGCAGCTTGCTGGAGAGTAGTAACACCGGGGAGCTGTTTTTT.

V usage is TRBV10-3 and J usage is TRBJ1-2; no firm D call. Trimming stripped 3 bases from V and 1 base from J, with 6 bases between. The CDR3 consists of 13 residues. In germline, CDR1 is ENHRY, CDR2 SYGVKD. The CDR3 DNA is TGTGCCATCAGTGATCGGGGTAACTATGGCTACACCTTC. Protein sequence: CAISDRGNYGYTF.

CDR3 nucleotides: TGTGCCAGCAGCCCCCGTCCGGGACAGGGGGACCAAGAGACCCAGTACTTC. Its translation is CASSPRPGQGDQETQYF. The V call is TRBV11-3, the J call TRBJ2-5; 11 positions match TRBD1. Per germline, CDR1 SGHNT and CDR2 YENEEA. This CDR3 comprises 17 residues. After removal of 5 bases from V and 0 bases from J, the junction contained 8 bases not matched to a gene.

The chain carries TRBV6-5 and TRBJ2-3; 9 bases align to TRBD2. Per germline, CDR1 MNHEY and CDR2 SVGAGI. J gave up 4 bases and V 2 bases, and 4 bases lay outside the gene matches. The CDR3 length is 15 residues. The CDR3, as DNA: TGTGCCAGCAGTTACGGCGGGGGGGCCCCAGATACGCAGTATTTT. Protein sequence: CASSYGGGAPDTQYF.